This is a list of T cell receptor beta chains from one sample in a study of blood T cells in healthy people across ages. From the 5' RACE reads, TCRdb called clonotypes with MiXCR, one entry per CDR3 protein. The profile shows about 1 million distinct CDR3 sequences, around 45% of them singletons. The sequencing sample was made of blood. The receptors were sampled from a woman aged 55 to 70 in good health. The conserved cysteine and the conserved F or W are not part of the CDR3 here. The size field is filled for only some rows; it gives once, few, many or a size class.

J,V,size,CDR3
TRBJ2-6,TRBV14,once,ASSQDGPGQGTMGANVLT
TRBJ1-4,TRBV5-5,.,ASSSHERGWTEKLF
TRBJ1-1,TRBV28,.,ASGAGGLAF
TRBJ2-7,TRBV5-1,few,ASSLSSIPYEQY
TRBJ1-1,TRBV10-3,.,AITRGGMSTEAF
TRBJ2-1,TRBV7-9,.,ASSLGTSGRAGDNEQF
TRBJ1-6,TRBV20-1,.,SARDRPYNSPLH
TRBJ2-4,TRBV2,.,ASSEALGGRNIQY
TRBJ1-6,TRBV2,few,ASSFYFRRENSPLH
TRBJ1-1,TRBV6-6,.,ASRLFEWAF
TRBJ1-1,TRBV20-1,many,SASEQGTEAF
TRBJ2-5,TRBV5-1,.,ASSEPGQGAWEQY
TRBJ2-1,TRBV5-1,once,ASRIGTGPYNEQF
TRBJ2-7,TRBV12-3/TRBV12-4,few,ASGGQGRYEQY
TRBJ1-5,TRBV27,.,ASSLSKDGFNQPQH
TRBJ2-1,TRBV18,.,ASSPQRGQDPSSYNEQF
TRBJ2-1,TRBV12-3/TRBV12-4,many,ASSLGAGIPHEQF
TRBJ1-4,TRBV6-5,few,ASSYSSRGSNEKLF
TRBJ1-5,TRBV10-3,.,AISESSGSPQH
TRBJ2-5,TRBV5-6,.,ASRRTGEGETQY
TRBJ2-1,TRBV6-1,.,ASSYRGEEF
TRBJ2-6,TRBV7-8,many,ASSFPGSGANVLT
TRBJ2-7,TRBV27,.,ASSLSGGTSYEQY
TRBJ2-3,TRBV11-1,few,ASSLLGASIADTQY
TRBJ1-5,TRBV20-1,few,SATRTGGNQPQH
TRBJ2-7,TRBV5-1,few,ASSLGPGQTYEQY
TRBJ2-5,TRBV12-5,few,ASGFSSGRGWGETQY
TRBJ2-2,TRBV28,.,ASSRGTGYTGELF
TRBJ1-5,TRBV6-6,.,ASSYSTQTNQPQH
TRBJ2-1,TRBV29-1,few,SGGTAGSEQF
TRBJ2-3,TRBV5-1,.,ASSLDGFTDTQY
TRBJ1-2,TRBV27,.,AARGGNNYGYT
TRBJ2-3,TRBV2,.,ASSEGRLAGTDTQY
.,TRBV6-1,.,ASSPGLSTYEQY
TRBJ2-5,TRBV2,.,ALRGQQETQY
.,TRBV5-1,few,ASSLEFSEQY
TRBJ2-1,TRBV9,many,ASSVGLAAYNEQF
TRBJ1-4,TRBV11-1,.,ASSSGTRNEKLF
TRBJ2-1,TRBV5-1,.,ASSLSSGRLGDNEQF
TRBJ1-2,TRBV11-2,.,ASSLDGGDGYT
TRBJ2-1,TRBV3-1,.,ASSQDPTGPRQF
TRBJ2-1,TRBV21-1,few,ASSKGTGLWNEQF
TRBJ2-1,TRBV11-2,.,ASSSSDRGPLSEQF
TRBJ1-6,TRBV3-1,.,ASSQDKGISPLH
TRBJ1-4,TRBV4-1,.,ASSQLEGEKLF
TRBJ2-6,TRBV7-6,many,ASSSVTGASGANVLT
TRBJ2-7,TRBV3-1,once,ASSPPRGRISYEQY
TRBJ2-5,TRBV29-1,few,SVDWDRQETQY
TRBJ2-3,TRBV20-1,few,SASKASGRRADTQY
TRBJ2-6,TRBV20-1,.,SASGAGSGANVLT
TRBJ2-5,TRBV4-2,.,ASSQSSASGGETQY
TRBJ2-7,TRBV27,.,ASSSGALGQVYEQY
TRBJ2-1,TRBV12-5,.,ASAHLGSEQF